This TCR beta chain was captured in a study of response to subunit inactivated influenza vaccine. Via MiXCR, TCRdb re-called the RT-PCR reads, giving one row per CDR3 protein. Here the sample spans about 780,000 distinct CDR3 sequences, approximately 17% being singletons. This clonotype was picked up a small number of times. Its antigen is still unknown. The CDR3 is made up of 15 amino acids. The germline V gene encodes CDR1 SGHVS and CDR2 FNYEAQ. V was clipped by 5 bases and J by 5 bases; unmatched bases: 10. Findings of the study overall: Researchers suggested that each seasonal influenza vaccination recruits few new T cells.

The TCR originated in a man aged 45-65 years who received an inactivated influenza vaccine. The chain combines TRBV7-6 with TRBJ2-7, with 9 bases lining up with TRBD2. The sample consisted of PBMCs from blood, taken 5 to 6 days after vaccination. CDR3 in amino acids: CASSKGAGGPDEQYF. In DNA, the CDR3 is TGTGCCAGCAGCAAAGGGGCGGGAGGGCCCGACGAGCAGTACTTC. Filled out from reference TRBV7-6 and TRBJ2-7, the complete variable domain reads GAGVSQSPRYKVTKRGQDVALRCDPISGHVSLYWYRQALGQGPEFLTYFNYEAQQDKSGLPNDRFSAERPEGSISTLTIQRTEQRDSAMYRCASSKGAGGPDEQYFGPGTRLTVT.